A single sample is the source of the 29 T cell receptor beta chains below, sequenced in a study of blood T cell repertoires in COVID-19. Repertoires were generated with immunoSEQ multiplex PCR, while TCRdb's copy carries only in-frame clones and drops some. The table includes over 130,000 clones, about 88% detected once. The sequenced material came from peripheral blood. The origin of the receptors is a human donor with COVID-19, enrolled during active disease. The donor label of this sample is uncertain.

The chain is built from TRBV10-2 and TRBJ1-6; TRBD1 agrees at 8 bases. J gave up 8 bases and V 6 bases, and 0 bases lay outside the gene matches. The length of the CDR3 is 12 residues. CDR1 and CDR2 from the germline V gene are WSHSY and SAAADI. CDR3: CASRQGDSPLHF. The CDR3 DNA reads as TGCGCCAGCAGACAGGGGGATTCACCCCTCCACTTT.

This chain links TRBV3-1 (or the pseudogene TRBV3-2) with TRBJ1-3; D gene unclear. Germline V gives CDR1 LGHDT, CDR2 YNNKEL (reference sequence). V was clipped by 8 bases and J by 2 bases, with 10 bases between them. The CDR3 covers 13 residues. The chain's CDR3 is CASATTAGNTIYF. For the CDR3, the DNA is TGTGCCAGCGCCACCACGGCTGGAAACACCATATATTTT.

The rearrangement uses TRBV5-1 and TRBJ2-5; D call uncertain. Germline V gene lookup returns CDR1 SGHRS and CDR2 YFSETQ. The germline V and J ends were trimmed by 3 bases and 0 bases, with 3 bases remaining between them. The CDR3 loop spans 12 amino acids. CDR3 nucleotides: TGCGCCAGCAGCTCGTACCAAGAGACCCAGTACTTC. Its translation is CASSSYQETQYF.

The gene calls are TRBV10-1 and TRBJ2-1; D uncertain. The CDR3 has 14 residues. The V end was cut by 3 bases, the J end by 2 bases, with 8 bases between. CDR1 is WNHNN, CDR2 SYGVQD, per germline (reference sequence). In DNA, the CDR3 is TGCGCCAGCAGTGAAGAACAGACCTACAATGAGCAGTTCTTC. Residues: CASSEEQTYNEQFF.

The chain links TRBV28 to TRBJ2-1; TRBD1 matches at 11 bases. The CDR3 sequence is 18 residues long. Per germline, CDR1 MDHEN and CDR2 SYDVKM. With 6 bases clipped from V and 5 bases from J, the junction kept 15 bases outside the gene matches. CDR3: CASSRLPPGTGGNNEQFF. CDR3 sequence (DNA): TGTGCCAGCAGCCGACTTCCGCCCGGGACAGGGGGTAACAATGAGCAGTTCTTC.

This clone was seen only once. J is TRBJ1-1 and V is TRBV10-2, with 7 bases identical to TRBD1. Unmatched junction bases numbered 4, after V lost 8 bases and J lost 1 base. CDR1 is WSHSY, CDR2 SAAADI, per germline. The CDR3 has 13 amino acids. In DNA form, the CDR3 reads TGCGCCAGCCTACAGGGGAGGAACACTGAAGCTTTCTTT. Its translation: CASLQGRNTEAFF.

A few counts support this clone. The CDR3 loop is CASSYGQGEQFF. Written as DNA, the CDR3 is TGCGCCAGCAGCTATGGACAGGGTGAGCAGTTCTTC. The V and J genes are TRBV5-1 and TRBJ2-1, with 8 nucleotides matching TRBD1. Trimming removed 3 bases from V and 9 bases from J; junction bases left unmatched: 2. The germline V gene encodes CDR1 SGHRS and CDR2 YFSETQ. The CDR3 runs 12 residues.

The chain combines TRBV10-1 with TRBJ1-1; tentative D call: TRBD1 (5 bases). Germline-derived CDR1 and CDR2 are WNHNN and SYGVQD (reference sequence). This CDR3 region has 14 residues. V was cut by 0 bases and J by 7 bases, with 12 bases left in between. The CDR3 bases are TGCGCCAGCAGTGAGTCGGGGGAGGGCGGTGAAGCTTTCTTT. This gives the protein CASSESGEGGEAFF.

This chain joins TRBV18 and TRBJ2-7, with TRBD2 matching 13 bases. The CDR3 runs 16 residues. V was pared by 3 bases and J by 6 bases, with 8 bases of the junction left unmatched. Germline lookup yields CDR1 KGHSH and CDR2 LQKENI. The DNA for the CDR3 is TGTGCCAGCTCACCGCCGGGACTAGCGGGAAGATCCGAGCAGTACTTC. Amino acids: CASSPPGLAGRSEQYF.

The genes are TRBV10-2 and TRBJ2-4; the match to TRBD2 covers 7 bases. V lost 6 bases to trimming and J lost 6 bases; unmatched junction nucleotides: 11. Germline V gene sequence: CDR1 WSHSY, CDR2 SAAADI. The CDR3 runs 15 residues. CDR3 sequence reads: CASSQTEGRVNIQYF. The CDR3 nucleotides read TGCGCCAGCAGCCAGACCGAGGGGAGGGTAAACATTCAGTACTTC.

The rearrangement uses TRBV4-1 and TRBJ1-1, with a tentative D call TRBD1 (6 bases). CDR3 size: 16 residues. Looked up from germline, CDR1 is MGHRA and CDR2 is YSYEKL. V was shortened by 0 bases and J by 1 base, with 12 bases between the two germline ends. The CDR3 region is CASSQDQGWGNTEAFF. CDR3 coding DNA: TGCGCCAGCAGCCAAGATCAGGGGTGGGGGAACACTGAAGCTTTCTTT.

In its sample, this clone was seen once. This rearrangement joins TRBV20-1 to TRBJ1-1; 7 nucleotides agree with TRBD1. This CDR3 has 15 residues. Germline V lookup: CDR1 DFQATT, CDR2 SNEGSKA (reference sequence). The V segment lost 3 bases and the J segment 5 bases; nucleotides outside the gene matches: 12. The CDR3 loop reads CSASQGWTGGTEAFF. CDR3 nucleotides: TGCAGTGCTAGTCAAGGGTGGACAGGTGGAACTGAAGCTTTCTTT.

The chain combines TRBV29-1 with TRBJ2-7, with D maybe TRBD1 (6 bases). Germline V gene data show CDR1 as SQVTM and CDR2 as ANQGSEA. This CDR3 has 13 residues. The ends were cut back, 6 bases at V and 3 bases at J, with 15 bases in the middle. CDR3 bases: TGCAGCGTGGCTGGACAGCCGCTCTACGAGCAGTACTTC. Residues: CSVAGQPLYEQYF.

The CDR3 reads CASSLGGTGGNTEAFF. The CDR3 region has the DNA TGTGCCAGCAGCTTAGGAGGGACAGGGGGGAACACTGAAGCTTTCTTT. The chain recombines TRBV7-9 with TRBJ1-1; TRBD1 agrees at 11 bases. The CDR3 is made up of 16 amino acids. The ends lost 1 base at V and 1 base at J; junction bases unmatched: 2. The V gene's germline CDR1 is SEHNR and CDR2 FQNEAQ (reference sequence). The full variable domain, in which reference TRBV7-9 and TRBJ1-1 provide the parts outside the CDR3, is DTGVSQNPRHKITKRGQNVTFRCDPISEHNRLYWYRQTLGQGPEFLTYFQNEAQLEKSRLLSDRFSAERPKGSFSTLEIQRTEQGDSAMYLCASSLGGTGGNTEAFFGQGTRLTVV.

The genes are TRBV7-3 and TRBJ2-3, with D perhaps TRBD2 (6 bases). The V gene lost 5 bases and the J gene lost 6 bases, with 6 bases spanning the gap. Germline V gives CDR1 SGHTA, CDR2 FQGTGA. The CDR3 consists of 11 residues. In DNA, the CDR3 is TGTGCCAGCAGCGGGGGGGATACGCAGTATTTT. Protein: CASSGGDTQYF.

J is TRBJ2-3 and V is TRBV3-1 (or the pseudogene TRBV3-2); TRBD1 aligns across 9 bases. V lost 4 bases, J lost 5 bases, and 7 bases stayed unmatched. In germline, CDR1 is LGHDT, CDR2 YNNKEL (reference sequence). CDR3 length equals 15 residues. CDR3 in amino acids: CASSRPGQGVDTQYF. The DNA for the CDR3 is TGTGCCAGCAGCCGCCCGGGACAGGGTGTAGATACGCAGTATTTT.

A single count supports this clone. V is TRBV7-9 and J is TRBJ2-5; a possible D gene is TRBD1 (5 bases). Germline V gene data show CDR1 as SEHNR and CDR2 as FQNEAQ (reference sequence). The CDR3 is 16 residues long. The germline V and J ends were trimmed by 5 bases and 5 bases, with 21 bases remaining between them. In DNA form, the CDR3 reads TGTGCCAGCAGCCCAAGCACTACAGGTAGCACCGAGACCCAGTACTTC. It codes for CASSPSTTGSTETQYF. The full variable domain, its missing parts supplied by reference TRBV7-9 and TRBJ2-5, is DTGVSQNPRHKITKRGQNVTFRCDPISEHNRLYWYRQTLGQGPEFLTYFQNEAQLEKSRLLSDRFSAERPKGSFSTLEIQRTEQGDSAMYLCASSPSTTGSTETQYFGPGTRLLVL.

This chain links TRBV9 with TRBJ2-5, with 11 bases aligning to TRBD2. With 0 bases clipped from V and 4 bases from J, the junction kept 5 bases outside the gene matches. Germline assignment: CDR1 SGDLS and CDR2 YYNGEE. The CDR3 covers 16 residues. The CDR3 sequence is CASSVDGSGGAETQYF. The DNA of the CDR3 is TGTGCCAGCAGCGTAGATGGTAGCGGGGGGGCAGAGACCCAGTACTTC.

V gene TRBV7-2 combines with J gene TRBJ2-1; 11 nucleotides agree with TRBD2. The V gene's germline CDR1 is SGHTA and CDR2 FQGNSA. V was clipped by 1 base and J by 1 base; unmatched bases: 9. The CDR3 is made up of 19 amino acids. CDR3 sequence (DNA): TGTGCCAGCAGCTTAGTCTCGGTGGGACTAGCGGTTTCCTACAATGAGCAGTTCTTC. This sequence encodes CASSLVSVGLAVSYNEQFF.

The rearrangement uses TRBV6-5 and TRBJ2-7, with TRBD1 identical over 8 bases. CDR3 length equals 15 residues. Germline CDR1 and CDR2: MNHEY and SVGAGI. V trimming: 7 bases; J trimming: 7 bases; junction bases outside the gene matches: 15. The CDR3 is CASNIDGRGLVEQYF. CDR3 bases: TGTGCCAGCAACATAGACGGCAGGGGGCTCGTTGAGCAGTACTTC.

Only a few counts were recorded for this clone. This chain connects TRBV5-1 to TRBJ2-3; D is unclear. This CDR3 comprises 15 residues. Germline V CDR1 and CDR2: SGHRS, YFSETQ. Trimming removed 0 bases from V and 4 bases from J, with 12 bases in between. The CDR3 sequence: CASSLGRLSADTQYF. DNA of the CDR3: TGCGCCAGCAGCTTGGGAAGACTTTCGGCAGATACGCAGTATTTT.

The chain employs TRBV5-1 and TRBJ2-2; 8 bases match TRBD1. CDR1 is SGHRS and CDR2 is YFSETQ in the germline V gene. The V gene end was trimmed by 0 bases and the J gene end by 7 bases; junction bases not matched to a gene: 11. The length of the CDR3 is 17 residues. DNA for the CDR3: TGCGCCAGCAGCTTGGATATGGGGCAGGGGGCTGGCGGGGAGCTGTTTTTT. It specifies CASSLDMGQGAGGELFF.

The V gene is TRBV6-5, the J gene TRBJ1-2; D unclear. CDR1 and CDR2 from the germline V gene are MNHEY and SVGAGI. This CDR3 is 13 amino acids long. Trimming took off 4 bases at V and 4 bases at J, with 10 bases between the two ends. The chain's CDR3 is CASSSTGPYGYTF. The CDR3 DNA is TGTGCCAGCAGTTCCACTGGGCCCTATGGCTACACCTTC.

As DNA, the CDR3 is TGCGCCAGCAGTGACCCCGGGACTAGCGGGGGGTACAATGAGCAGTTCTTC. This codes for CASSDPGTSGGYNEQFF. This rearrangement joins TRBV10-1 to TRBJ2-1; TRBD2 agrees at 15 bases. Looked up from germline, CDR1 is WNHNN and CDR2 is SYGVQD (reference sequence). V dropped 3 bases and J dropped 4; count of bases not matched to a gene: 4. This CDR3 region has 17 residues.

The chain uses TRBV19 and TRBJ1-1, with D unclear. Germline values: CDR1 LNHDA, CDR2 SQIVND (reference sequence). The CDR3 spans 16 residues. Deletions cut 1 base from V and 4 bases from J, with 16 bases between. For the CDR3, the DNA is TGTGCCAGTAGTATAGCAGAAGGGAGTGCGCGCACTGAAGCTTTCTTT. Its protein product is CASSIAEGSARTEAFF.

J is TRBJ2-7 and V is TRBV5-1, with 7 bases identical to TRBD1. J gave up 0 bases and V 4 bases, and 7 bases lay outside the gene matches. This CDR3 is 15 amino acids long. Germline V gene data show CDR1 as SGHRS and CDR2 as YFSETQ. The CDR3 DNA reads TGCGCCAGCAGCGCCCTCACAGGGGCCTCCTACGAGCAGTACTTC. Its protein is CASSALTGASYEQYF.

The V and J genes are TRBV24-1 and TRBJ1-4; 9 bases line up with TRBD1. V gave up 2 bases and J gave up 8 bases; unmatched junction bases: 5. The CDR3 runs 15 residues. Germline V gene data show CDR1 as KGHDR and CDR2 as SFDVKD. DNA for the CDR3: TGTGCCACCAGTGATTCCGGGACAGGGTGGGAAAAACTGTTTTTT. As protein: CATSDSGTGWEKLFF.

This clone was counted only a few times. The CDR3 loop is CAASGQKGYTF. The DNA for the CDR3 is TGTGCCGCTTCAGGGCAGAAGGGCTACACCTTC. The rearrangement uses TRBV28 and TRBJ1-2; the D gene is possibly TRBD1 (5 bases). The CDR3 is made up of 11 amino acids. Trimming removed 11 bases at V and 8 bases at J, with 15 bases between. Germline V CDR1 and CDR2: MDHEN, SYDVKM.

V usage is TRBV24-1 and J usage is TRBJ2-1; 14 nucleotides match TRBD2. V shed 4 bases, J shed 2 bases, and the junction held 3 bases outside the gene matches. Germline CDR1 reads KGHDR; CDR2 reads SFDVKD. This CDR3 region has 17 residues. The CDR3 bases are TGTGCCACCAGTGAGGGGACTAGCGGGGGAACCTACAATGAGCAGTTCTTC. As protein: CATSEGTSGGTYNEQFF.